The 6 T cell receptor beta chains reported below all come from one sample, sequenced in a study of blood T cells in healthy people across ages. Alongside a J-beta primer mix, a sample-barcoded 5' primer served in a second PCR lasting about 6 to 12 cycles. TCRdb used MiXCR to reprocess the 5' RACE reads, holding one entry per CDR3 protein. The data contain 600,000 to 650,000 distinct CDR3 sequences, approximately 59% of them seen just once; the ten biggest clones take up roughly 34%. The source material was blood. The receptors shown here come from a man aged 55-75 years in good health.

J is TRBJ1-6 and V is TRBV3-1, with 10 bases identical to TRBD1. In germline, CDR1 is LGHDT, CDR2 YNNKEL (reference sequence). This CDR3 has 14 residues. With 4 bases clipped from V and 13 bases from J, the junction kept 7 bases outside the gene matches. CDR3 in DNA: TGTGCCAGCAGCCCCGGGACAGGGGTTTGGCCCCTCCACTTT. Its protein is CASSPGTGVWPLHF.

This rearrangement joins TRBV7-2 to TRBJ1-2; 8 bases are a match to TRBD1. Germline V gene lookup returns CDR1 SGHTA and CDR2 FQGNSA. The ends lost 4 bases at V and 3 bases at J; junction bases unmatched: 7. The CDR3 covers 15 residues. The CDR3 here is CASSSGAGGDYGYTF. CDR3 in DNA: TGTGCCAGCAGCTCCGGGGCAGGGGGCGACTATGGCTACACCTTC.

The chain couples TRBV18 to TRBJ1-1; no clear D. Trimming left V 2 bases short and J 1 base short, with 11 bases between. Per the germline V gene, CDR1 is KGHSH and CDR2 is LQKENI. The CDR3 has 15 residues. CDR3 sequence: CASSPVTNQNTEAFF. The CDR3, as DNA: TGTGCCAGCTCACCAGTGACGAACCAGAACACTGAAGCTTTCTTT.

V gene TRBV4-1 combines with J gene TRBJ2-1; D is unclear. The CDR3 runs 13 residues. The V end lost 1 base, the J end lost 8 bases, and 9 bases lay between the germline ends. Germline loops: CDR1 MGHRA, CDR2 YSYEKL. The CDR3 DNA sequence: TGCGCCAGCAGCCAAGCTAAGACGGATGAGCAGTTCTTC. Protein: CASSQAKTDEQFF.

The V call is TRBV27, the J call TRBJ2-7; the match to TRBD1 covers 9 bases. The J segment lost 2 bases and the V segment lost 6 bases, leaving 5 bases of the junction unmatched. Germline V gene data show CDR1 as MNHEY and CDR2 as SMNVEV (reference sequence). The CDR3 length is 14 residues. The CDR3 loop is CASSKGQGTYEQYF. For the CDR3, the DNA is TGTGCCAGCAGCAAAGGACAGGGGACCTACGAGCAGTACTTC.

The V and J genes are TRBV4-2 and TRBJ1-4; D is uncertain. Looked up from germline, CDR1 is LGHNA and CDR2 is YNFKEQ. The CDR3 is 15 residues long. V was shortened by 4 bases and J by 0 bases, with 9 bases between the two germline ends. CDR3 amino acids: CASSPYLATNEKLFF. In DNA form, the CDR3 reads TGTGCCAGCAGCCCCTACCTCGCAACTAATGAAAAACTGTTTTTT.